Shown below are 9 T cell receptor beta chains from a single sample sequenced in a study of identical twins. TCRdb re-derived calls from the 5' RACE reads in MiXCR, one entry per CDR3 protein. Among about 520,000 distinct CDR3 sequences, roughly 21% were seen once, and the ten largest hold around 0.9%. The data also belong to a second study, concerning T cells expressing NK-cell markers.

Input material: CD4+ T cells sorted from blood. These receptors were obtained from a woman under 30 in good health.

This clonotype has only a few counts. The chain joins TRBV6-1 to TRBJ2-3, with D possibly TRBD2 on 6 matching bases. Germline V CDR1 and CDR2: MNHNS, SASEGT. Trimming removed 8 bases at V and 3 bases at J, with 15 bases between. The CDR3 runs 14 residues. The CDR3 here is CASEAGLTTDTQYF. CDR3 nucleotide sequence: TGTGCCAGCGAGGCGGGACTTACAACAGATACGCAGTATTTT.

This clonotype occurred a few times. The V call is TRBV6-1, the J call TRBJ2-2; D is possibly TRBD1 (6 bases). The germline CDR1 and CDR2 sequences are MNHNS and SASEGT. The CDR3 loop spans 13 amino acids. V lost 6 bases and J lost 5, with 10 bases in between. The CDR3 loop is CASRSRGTGELFF. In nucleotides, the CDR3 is TGTGCCAGCAGGTCTAGGGGGACCGGGGAGCTGTTTTTT.

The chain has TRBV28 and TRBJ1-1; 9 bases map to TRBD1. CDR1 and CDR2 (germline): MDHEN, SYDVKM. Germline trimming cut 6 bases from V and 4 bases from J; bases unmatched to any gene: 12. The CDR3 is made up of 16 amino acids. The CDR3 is CASSSTGGAGSTEAFF. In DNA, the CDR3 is TGTGCCAGCAGCTCCACAGGGGGCGCGGGAAGCACTGAAGCTTTCTTT.

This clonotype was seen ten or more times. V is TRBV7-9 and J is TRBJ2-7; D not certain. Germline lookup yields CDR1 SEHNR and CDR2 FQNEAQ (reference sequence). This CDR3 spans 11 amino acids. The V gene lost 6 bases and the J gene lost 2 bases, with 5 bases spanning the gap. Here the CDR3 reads CASSLTYEQYF. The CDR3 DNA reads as TGTGCCAGCAGTTTAACCTACGAGCAGTACTTC.

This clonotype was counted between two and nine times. The CDR3 region has the DNA TGCAGTGCACAGACCGGGACTCCAAATCAGCCCCAGCATTTT. It specifies CSAQTGTPNQPQHF. V usage is TRBV20-1 and J usage is TRBJ1-5; tentatively, D is TRBD1 (5 bases). Between the trimmed V and J ends, which lost 6 bases and 4 bases, there was a span of 16 bases. Per the germline V gene, CDR1 is DFQATT and CDR2 is SNEGSKA (reference sequence). The CDR3 runs to 14 residues.

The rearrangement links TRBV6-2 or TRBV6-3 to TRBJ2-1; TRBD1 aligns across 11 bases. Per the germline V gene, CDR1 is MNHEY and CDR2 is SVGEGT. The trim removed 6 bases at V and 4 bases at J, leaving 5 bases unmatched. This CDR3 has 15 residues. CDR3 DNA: TGTGCCAGCAGAGGACAGGGGGCGAGTTACAATGAGCAGTTCTTC. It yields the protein CASRGQGASYNEQFF.

For the CDR3, the DNA is TGTGCCAGAACTAGGAGGGTATGTAGGACCAAAAACATTCAGTACTTC. Translation gives CARTRRVCRTKNIQYF. This chain uses TRBV6-2 or TRBV6-3 with TRBJ2-4, with D possibly being TRBD2 (6 bases). Germline-derived CDR1 and CDR2 are MNHEY and SVGEGT. Deletions cut 9 bases from V and 2 bases from J, with 20 bases between. The CDR3 covers 16 residues.

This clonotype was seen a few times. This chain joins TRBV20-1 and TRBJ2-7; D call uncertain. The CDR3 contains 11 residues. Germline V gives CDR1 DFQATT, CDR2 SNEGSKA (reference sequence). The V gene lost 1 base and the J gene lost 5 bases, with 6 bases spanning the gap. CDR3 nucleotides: TGCAGTGCTAGAGTCGAACACGAGCAGTACTTC. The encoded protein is CSARVEHEQYF.

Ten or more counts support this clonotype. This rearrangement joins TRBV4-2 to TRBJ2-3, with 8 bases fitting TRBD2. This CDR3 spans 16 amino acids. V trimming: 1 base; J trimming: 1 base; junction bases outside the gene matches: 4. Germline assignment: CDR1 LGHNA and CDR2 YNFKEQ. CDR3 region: CASSQVQAGGTDTQYF. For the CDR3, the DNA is TGTGCCAGCAGCCAAGTTCAAGCGGGGGGCACAGATACGCAGTATTTT.